The 27 T cell receptor beta chains reported below all come from one sample, sequenced in a study of shared clonotypes between healthy human individuals. CD8 cells classed as naive were CD45RO-negative and positively selected for CCR7, excluding terminally differentiated effector memory CD45RA+ cells. The table came from immunoSEQ multiplex PCR; TCRdb's copy has only in-frame clones and leaves some out. The sample consists of about 2.2 million clones, over 85% of them appearing once. What was sequenced was naive CD8+ T cells from PBMCs. Every receptor here comes from a man between 18 and 35 years old in good health. Some clones in this sample may be carry-over from other donors' samples.

The rearrangement uses TRBV7-6 and TRBJ1-5; D is ambiguous. CDR1 and CDR2 from the germline V gene are SGHVS and FNYEAQ. The CDR3 loop spans 15 amino acids. Trimming stripped 2 bases from V and 2 bases from J, with 10 bases between. The CDR3: CASSLTIGGNQPQHF. DNA of the CDR3: TGTGCCAGCAGCTTAACCATTGGGGGCAATCAGCCCCAGCATTTT.

The chain is built from TRBV6-6 and TRBJ1-2, with D uncertain. The ends were cut back, 4 bases at V and 6 bases at J, with 9 bases in the middle. This CDR3 is built from 12 residues. Germline V gene lookup returns CDR1 MNHNY and CDR2 SVGAGI (reference sequence). CDR3: CASSSHMDGYTF. The CDR3 nucleotides are TGTGCCAGCAGTTCTCATATGGATGGCTACACCTTC.

This rearrangement joins TRBV2 to TRBJ2-7; D not certain. The ends were cut back, 7 bases at V and 4 bases at J, with 14 bases in the middle. The CDR3 is 13 amino acids. Germline values: CDR1 SNHLY, CDR2 FYNNEI. CDR3 nucleotides: TGTGCCAGCACCCCGCTCCCGCGATACGAGCAGTACTTC. It codes for CASTPLPRYEQYF. The full variable domain, in which reference TRBV2 and TRBJ2-7 provide the parts outside the CDR3, is EPEVTQTPSHQVTQMGQEVILRCVPISNHLYFYWYRQILGQKVEFLVSFYNNEISEKSEIFDDQFSVERPDGSNFTLKIRSTKLEDSAMYFCASTPLPRYEQYFGPGTRLTVT.

V gene TRBV7-9 combines with J gene TRBJ2-1, with 7 bases matching TRBD2. The V gene end was trimmed by 3 bases and the J gene end by 5 bases; junction bases not matched to a gene: 7. Germline-derived CDR1 and CDR2 are SEHNR and FQNEAQ (reference sequence). The CDR3 is 15 residues long. The CDR3 loop is CASSFRAGLNNEQFF. The CDR3, as DNA: TGTGCCAGCAGCTTTAGAGCGGGACTAAACAATGAGCAGTTCTTC.

V gene TRBV12-1 combines with J gene TRBJ1-2; the table's D call of TRBD1 was not tested on the DNA. TRBV12-1 is labeled a pseudogene. The CDR3 length is 11 residues. The CDR3 DNA is TGTGCCAGCAGCTTGGACAGGCGCTACACCTTC. Encoded protein: CASSLDRRYTF.

The rearrangement uses TRBV4-1 and TRBJ2-1, with 12 positions matching TRBD2. Germline V gene lookup returns CDR1 MGHRA and CDR2 YSYEKL. Germline trimming cut 1 base from V and 2 bases from J; bases unmatched to any gene: 9. The length of the CDR3 is 19 residues. CDR3 sequence: CASSQVRLAGVGTYNEQFF. CDR3 coding DNA: TGCGCCAGCAGCCAAGTGAGACTAGCGGGAGTGGGGACCTACAATGAGCAGTTCTTC.

The chain has TRBV29-1 and TRBJ1-4; the D is unclear. The CDR3 length is 13 residues. The germline V and J ends were trimmed by 5 bases and 1 base, with 8 bases remaining between them. Looked up from germline, CDR1 is SQVTM and CDR2 is ANQGSEA. CDR3 DNA: TGCAGCGTTAAGGACGGAACTAATGAAAAACTGTTTTTT. Residues: CSVKDGTNEKLFF. Filled out from reference TRBV29-1 and TRBJ1-4, the complete variable domain reads SAVISQKPSRDICQRGTSLTIQCQVDSQVTMMFWYRQQPGQSLTLIATANQGSEATYESGFVIDKFPISRPNLTFSTLTVSNMSPEDSSIYLCSVKDGTNEKLFFGSGTQLSVL.

The V call is TRBV27, the J call TRBJ1-2; maybe TRBD1 (5 bases). Germline loops: CDR1 MNHEY, CDR2 SMNVEV (reference sequence). The ends were cut back, 4 bases at V and 4 bases at J, with 13 bases in the middle. This CDR3 spans 14 amino acids. The CDR3 DNA reads TGTGCCAGCAGTTACGGGGGGTCTGTCTATGGCTACACCTTC. Encoded protein: CASSYGGSVYGYTF.

Points on this clone: An end of the junction does not agree with germline; a read error may underlie this. This CDR3 is CASSLNRGLKTEAFF. As DNA, the CDR3 is TGTGCCAGCAGTCTAAACAGGGGCCTGAAGACTGAAGCTTTCTTT. The chain joins TRBV28 to TRBJ1-1; 7 bases are a match to TRBD1. This CDR3 comprises 15 residues. In germline, CDR1 is MDHEN, CDR2 SYDVKM.

The V and J genes are TRBV10-2 and TRBJ2-7, with D possibly matching TRBD2 (5 bases). In germline, CDR1 is WSHSY, CDR2 SAAADI. CDR3 length: 14 amino acids. Trimming shortened V by 3 bases and J by 6 bases, and 15 bases separated the two germline ends. As DNA, the CDR3 is TGCGCCAGCAGTGATCCTCCCCTGAGCGGCGAGCAGTACTTC. It is translated as CASSDPPLSGEQYF.

This chain uses TRBV4-1 with TRBJ1-6; TRBD1 might be the D (5 bases). Germline V gene lookup returns CDR1 MGHRA and CDR2 YSYEKL. The ends were cut back, 0 bases at V and 10 bases at J, with 22 bases in the middle. The CDR3 consists of 18 residues. The CDR3 sequence is CASSQEAGGAKEQSPLHF. The CDR3, as DNA: TGCGCCAGCAGCCAAGAGGCCGGCGGGGCCAAGGAGCAATCACCCCTCCACTTT.

This clone appeared once. The V call is TRBV28, the J call TRBJ2-1, with 7 bases lining up with TRBD1. This CDR3 comprises 15 residues. Germline CDR1 and CDR2: MDHEN and SYDVKM. With 5 bases clipped from V and 0 bases from J, the junction kept 4 bases outside the gene matches. The CDR3 region has the DNA TGTGCCAGCAGTCACGACAGGGACTCCTACAATGAGCAGTTCTTC. This encodes CASSHDRDSYNEQFF.

CDR3: CASSQRLLYEQYF. Here the CDR3 DNA reads TGCGCCAGCAGCCAGCGACTACTTTACGAGCAGTACTTC. The rearrangement links TRBV4-1 to TRBJ2-7; D perhaps matches TRBD2 (5 bases). V was cut by 3 bases and J by 4 bases, with 10 bases left in between. The CDR3 covers 13 residues. From germline, CDR1 is MGHRA and CDR2 YSYEKL.

The genes are TRBV5-8 and TRBJ2-5; D gene ambiguous. The DNA end lines up better with TRBJ2-7; the J call may be wrong. The CDR3 runs to 11 residues. Germline V lookup: CDR1 SGHTS, CDR2 YDEGEE. CDR3: CASSLVYEQYF. Here the CDR3 DNA reads TGTGCCAGCAGCTTGGTTTACGAGCAGTACTTC.

The CDR3 DNA reads TGTGCCAGCAGTTTCAGGGCCGGGGGGAACACTGAAGCTTTCTTT. Its protein product is CASSFRAGGNTEAFF. The chain employs TRBV6-5 and TRBJ1-1, with a possible D match to TRBD1 (5 bases). The CDR3 has 15 residues. Germline V gives CDR1 MNHEY, CDR2 SVGAGI. V lost 4 bases to trimming and J lost 1 base, with 13 bases between them.

This chain connects TRBV4-1 to TRBJ1-2; 8 bases line up with TRBD1. The CDR3 runs to 15 residues. In germline, CDR1 is MGHRA, CDR2 YSYEKL. The ends lost 5 bases at V and 5 bases at J; junction bases unmatched: 10. The CDR3 coding sequence is TGCGCCAGCAGCAATTCGGAACAGGGGGAGTATGGCTACACCTTC. Encoded protein: CASSNSEQGEYGYTF.

The rearrangement links TRBV30 to TRBJ2-5, with D hard to call. TRBJ2-7 explains the end of the DNA better; the J call may be wrong. CDR1 GTSNPN and CDR2 SVGIG come from the germline V gene (reference sequence). The CDR3 loop spans 13 amino acids. The chain's CDR3 is CAWSVDGPYEQYF. In nucleotides, the CDR3 is TGTGCCTGGAGTGTTGACGGTCCCTACGAGCAGTACTTC.

CDR3 residues: CASSDGLAGVEQYF. The CDR3 DNA is TGTGCCAGCAGTGACGGACTAGCGGGAGTCGAGCAGTACTTC. The V gene is TRBV28, the J gene TRBJ2-7, with 13 bases fitting TRBD2. The CDR3 length is 14 residues. The V gene's germline CDR1 is MDHEN and CDR2 SYDVKM. Trimming removed 5 bases from V and 6 bases from J; junction bases left unmatched: 4.

The rearrangement uses TRBV15 and TRBJ2-3; D is perhaps TRBD2 (5 bases). The CDR3 extends over 15 amino acids. In germline, CDR1 is LNHNV, CDR2 YYDKDF (reference sequence). Trimming stripped 0 bases from V and 4 bases from J, with 11 bases between. The CDR3, as DNA: TGTGCCACCAGCAGAGATGGAAGGACTGCAGATACGCAGTATTTT. The encoded protein is CATSRDGRTADTQYF.

The chain combines TRBV27 with TRBJ1-5; weak D call: TRBD1 (5 bases). The CDR3 length is 16 residues. V lost 0 bases and J lost 1, with 10 bases in between. Germline V CDR1 and CDR2: MNHEY, SMNVEV (reference sequence). The CDR3 DNA sequence: TGTGCCAGCAGTTTATCGTGGGGGGAAAGCAATCAGCCCCAGCATTTT. Its protein product is CASSLSWGESNQPQHF.

This chain uses TRBV28 with TRBJ2-7; the D is unclear. The CDR3 is made up of 12 amino acids. With 5 bases removed from V and 2 bases from J, the gap between germline ends came to 7 bases. Germline-derived CDR1 and CDR2 are MDHEN and SYDVKM. The CDR3 loop reads CASSPPTYEQYF. In DNA form, the CDR3 reads TGTGCCAGCAGTCCCCCGACCTACGAGCAGTACTTC.

The chain has TRBV28 and TRBJ1-1; D uncertain. CDR3 length: 10 residues. The V and J ends lost 5 bases and 8 bases respectively, with 6 bases between them. The germline V gene encodes CDR1 MDHEN and CDR2 SYDVKM. CDR3 DNA: TGTGCCAGCAGTACAAGCGAAGCTTTCTTT. This sequence encodes CASSTSEAFF.

V is TRBV6-5 and J is TRBJ2-1; unclear D gene. Germline V gene lookup returns CDR1 MNHEY and CDR2 SVGAGI. The CDR3 runs 15 residues. V was trimmed by 6 bases and J by 4 bases, leaving 16 bases between them. CDR3 in amino acids: CASSPTRARYNEQFF. Here the CDR3 DNA reads TGTGCCAGCAGCCCAACTCGCGCCAGATACAATGAGCAGTTCTTC.

CDR3 in DNA: TGTGCCAGCAGTTTAATTCCCCACCGGATCACAGATACGCAGTATTTT. This sequence encodes CASSLIPHRITDTQYF. V gene TRBV27 combines with J gene TRBJ2-3; D unresolved. The CDR3 sequence is 16 residues long. CDR1 and CDR2 from the germline V gene are MNHEY and SMNVEV (reference sequence). V lost 2 bases and J lost 2, with 14 bases in between.

The V call is TRBV27, the J call TRBJ2-7; D ambiguous. The CDR3 contains 14 residues. Per the germline V gene, CDR1 is MNHEY and CDR2 is SMNVEV (reference sequence). Trimming left V 3 bases short and J 7 bases short, with 16 bases between. The CDR3 bases are TGTGCCAGCAGTTTCGGCGGCCCCTTGGGTGAGCAGTACTTC. Its protein is CASSFGGPLGEQYF.

The V and J genes are TRBV27 and TRBJ2-7; no clear D. Between the trimmed V and J ends, which lost 4 bases and 2 bases, there was a span of 15 bases. From germline, CDR1 is MNHEY and CDR2 SMNVEV (reference sequence). The CDR3 has 15 residues. The DNA of the CDR3 is TGTGCCAGCAGTTCATTCCCCGGCGGTCCCTACGAGCAGTACTTC. Translated: CASSSFPGGPYEQYF.

The chain is built from TRBV15 and TRBJ2-7; D gene ambiguous. V was shortened by 0 bases and J by 3 bases, with 9 bases between the two germline ends. CDR3 length: 14 residues. CDR1 is LNHNV and CDR2 is YYDKDF in the germline V gene (reference sequence). CDR3 region: CATSRDRYNYEQYF. DNA of the CDR3: TGTGCCACCAGCAGAGATCGGTACAACTACGAGCAGTACTTC.